This TCR beta chain was profiled in a study of beta chain features in type 1 diabetes. Study-level findings and limits: VDJ junctions sequenced from type 1 diabetes patients showed fewer insertions and more deletions.

All of the isolated RNA was reverse transcribed, so expressed TCRB transcripts were sequenced. The method was immunoSEQ multiplex PCR; TCRdb's version includes in-frame clones alone and lacks a portion of them. The sample gives 400,000 to 500,000 clones, approximately 14% of which show up once; roughly 0.035% is in the top ten. A word on this clone: No antigen is known for it.

The sequenced material came from naive CD4+ T cells from blood. This TCR was recovered from a man aged 25 to 40 in good health.

The CDR3 here is CASSPVGMGVGEQFF. The CDR3 nucleotides are TGTGCCAGCTCACCTGTCGGAATGGGAGTAGGTGAGCAGTTCTTC. The chain has TRBV18 and TRBJ2-1; D is possibly TRBD2 (5 bases). Trimming left V 3 bases short and J 9 bases short, with 18 bases between. The CDR3 loop spans 15 amino acids. Germline-derived CDR1 and CDR2 are KGHSH and LQKENI.